This T cell receptor (beta chain) derives from a study of T cells after yellow fever vaccination (dated by TCRdb to between 2018 and 2021). Regarding the study in general: Libraries from fractions with low cell numbers were prepared with the SMART-Seq v4 Ultra Low Input RNA kit. Blood samples were taken at several timepoints before and after primary and secondary immunization, and bulk PBMC replicates and cell subsets were isolated. To follow T-cell clones before and after primary and booster YFV17D yellow fever vaccination, bulk TCR alpha and beta repertoires were sequenced over time. The cohort comprised two healthy male donors, one aged 18 to 30 and one aged 30 to 39 years.

TCR cDNA was made using 5'RACE template switching, a step that added a universal primer site and unique molecular identifiers. Priming for cDNA synthesis came from both the TCR alpha and TCR beta constant segments. Library amplification used two PCR steps, and the second PCR step added sample barcodes and sequencing adapters. Sequencing of the libraries was done on either Illumina HiSeq 2500 (2x100 bp) or NovaSeq (2x150 bp). The paper's processing steps were these. Reads were demultiplexed and collapsed into UMI consensus sequences with MIGEC, and V(D)J alignment was performed with MiXCR. Clonotypes responding to the vaccine were identified with edgeR on replicate PBMC samples, with the criteria of FDR below 0.01 and a log2 fold change above 5 up to day 15. Bulk clonotypes were assigned CD4 or CD8 identity according to which sequenced CD4 or CD8 repertoire held them at higher abundance. Starting from the raw public reads, TCRdb applied fastp trimming at Q25, assembled clones with MiXCR and retained in-frame beta chains. Rows merge per CDR3 protein into single entries with the most common DNA and genes. TCRdb, rather than the study authors, made the V and J calls. The sample data list hundreds of thousands of distinct CDR3 sequences, and about 12% of these were observed just once. The ten largest clones capture about 16% of the sample.

Study-wide findings and limitations: After the booster, most of the clones that had expanded following primary vaccination were detected again (roughly 97% of CD4 and more than 85% of CD8), which suggests that memory was broadly maintained. FACS-sorted repertoires could contain abundant contaminating clonotypes from the bulk population, so computational filtering was required. The secondary T-cell response was found to be weaker but faster than the primary response, with a peak reached on day 5 rather than on day 15. Because only two donors were included in the study, the extent to which the findings can be generalized is limited. A small share of clonotypes was detected in both CD4 and CD8 compartments, with the overlap likely arising from convergent recombination.

The sample's treatment or condition, from its label and the paper: live attenuated yellow fever vaccine strain. At each blood-draw timepoint, two biological replicates of bulk PBMCs were collected. A standard Ficoll-Paque protocol was used to isolate PBMCs from peripheral blood. RNA was extracted with TriZol from bulk PBMCs, CD4 and CD8 fractions, and dextramer-positive and dextramer-negative fractions. Via the germline V gene, CDR1 is SGHRS and CDR2 YFSETQ. From the cysteine up to the phenylalanine, the CDR3 has a length of 16 residues. Solely the CDR3 DNA is kept, with 48 bases framed from the first base. Relative to germline, V is 4 bases shorter and J is 0 bases shorter, with 14 bases between their ends. In the case of this clonotype: There is no known antigen for this receptor. Base qualities are not at hand, and no much larger clone is one base apart.

Sample: PBMCs, taken on the day of the yellow fever booster vaccination. The clonotype was recovered from a man younger than 40 who received the YFV17D yellow fever vaccine. Rearrangement joined TRBV5-1 to TRBJ1-5, with a tentative D gene TRBD1 over 5 matching bases. The nucleotide sequence reads as follows: TGCGCCAGCAGCGTAGAACCGGGGCTTAGCAATCAGCCCCAGCATTTT. Translated, this is CASSVEPGLSNQPQHF.